These 22 T cell receptor beta chains share one sample of origin, sequenced in a study of T cells in Graves' hyperthyroidism and ophthalmopathy. Amplification of TCR beta CDR3 regions used RNA as the template. The HTBI set primed first-round TCR CDR3 RT-PCR. In TCRdb, the multiplex PCR reads were re-called with MiXCR into one record per CDR3 protein. The sample records fewer than 750,000 distinct CDR3 sequences, 35% to 55% being singletons. Sequenced: peripheral blood or thyroid tissue (not recorded which). Source of these receptors: a woman in her late teens or twenties with Graves' hyperthyroidism.

This clonotype was seen many times. The rearrangement links TRBV9 to TRBJ1-2; the match to TRBD1 covers 8 bases. The CDR3 extends over 15 amino acids. Per germline, CDR1 SGDLS and CDR2 YYNGEE. Trimming removed 4 bases from V and 8 bases from J; junction bases left unmatched: 13. CDR3 protein: CASSRPERQGWGYTF. For the CDR3, the DNA is TGTGCCAGCAGCCGCCCAGAAAGACAGGGGTGGGGCTACACCTTC.

About this clonotype itself: Sequence at one end of the junction differs from germline and may be a read error. J is TRBJ1-5 and V is TRBV29-1; D is possibly TRBD1 (5 bases). The CDR3 spans 12 residues. From germline, CDR1 is SQVTM and CDR2 ANQGSEA. Written as DNA, the CDR3 is TGCGGCGTTGGGCGGGGGGGGCAGCCCCAGCATTTT. Protein product: CGVGRGGQPQHF.

This clonotype was detected a few times. Mismatch with germline at one junction end may stem from a read error. The rearrangement uses TRBV19 and TRBJ1-6, with D tentatively TRBD1 (5 bases). Germline loops: CDR1 LNHDA, CDR2 SQIVND (reference sequence). The CDR3 sequence is 18 residues long. The CDR3 loop reads CASGIEGTGSFLTAPLHF. The DNA for the CDR3 is TGTGCCAGTGGTATAGAGGGGACGGGTTCATTTTTAACGGCACCCCTCCACTTT.

This clonotype was counted at least ten times. The rearrangement joins TRBV11-3 to TRBJ2-7, with D perhaps matching TRBD1 (5 bases). The CDR3 sequence is 14 residues long. V lost 3 bases and J 2 bases, leaving 11 bases between the germline ends. The V gene's germline CDR1 is SGHNT and CDR2 YENEEA. Written as DNA, the CDR3 is TGTGCCAGCAGCTTTCGGGCAGGGACCTACGAGCAGTACTTC. Amino acids: CASSFRAGTYEQYF.

This clonotype was recorded many times. The chain joins TRBV19 to TRBJ1-2; D is unclear. V was trimmed by 7 bases and J by 8 bases, leaving 14 bases between them. The CDR3 length is 12 residues. CDR1 is LNHDA, CDR2 SQIVND, per germline (reference sequence). CDR3 residues: CASTDQGSGYTF. CDR3 sequence (DNA): TGTGCCAGTACCGACCAAGGGTCCGGCTACACCTTC.

This sequence joins TRBV7-3 and TRBJ1-1; possible D gene TRBD1, 5 bases. This CDR3 is 16 amino acids long. CDR1 and CDR2 (germline): SGHTA, FQGTGA. V lost 5 bases, J lost 0 bases, and 16 bases lay in between. The CDR3 DNA reads as TGTGCCAGCAGCCGGGAATGGGACGGTTTGAACACTGAAGCTTTCTTT. This gives the protein CASSREWDGLNTEAFF.

This clonotype was seen ten or more times. V usage is TRBV7-9 and J usage is TRBJ1-4; 9 bases align to TRBD1. The germline V gene encodes CDR1 SEHNR and CDR2 FQNEAQ (reference sequence). Unmatched junction bases numbered 7, after V lost 5 bases and J lost 6 bases. This CDR3 comprises 15 residues. CDR3 nucleotide sequence: TGTGCCAGCAGCCCCGGACAGGGGATGGATGAAAAACTGTTTTTT. It translates to CASSPGQGMDEKLFF.

This chain joins TRBV6-6 and TRBJ1-2; D gene unclear. Germline V gene data show CDR1 as MNHNY and CDR2 as SVGAGI (reference sequence). V lost 0 bases and J 4 bases, leaving 12 bases between the germline ends. The CDR3 covers 15 residues. As DNA, the CDR3 is TGTGCCAGCAGTTACTCGTCAGGATCAAGCTATGGCTACACCTTC. Protein: CASSYSSGSSYGYTF.

This clonotype was seen repeatedly, ten times or more. The CDR3 DNA reads as TGTGCCAGTAGTTGGAGGGCGGGAGGACAAGAGACCCAGTACTTC. This gives the protein CASSWRAGGQETQYF. This chain joins TRBV19 and TRBJ2-5; 8 bases fit TRBD2. CDR1 and CDR2 (germline): LNHDA, SQIVND (reference sequence). The CDR3 loop spans 15 amino acids. Trimming cost V 5 bases and J 2 bases; bases outside gene matches: 7.

The chain recombines TRBV10-2 with TRBJ1-4, with D hard to call. The V and J ends lost 8 bases and 6 bases respectively, with 16 bases between them. CDR3 length equals 14 residues. Germline lookup yields CDR1 WSHSY and CDR2 SAAADI. CDR3 residues: CASVEAARDEKLFF. The CDR3 nucleotides read TGCGCCAGCGTTGAGGCGGCGCGGGATGAAAAACTGTTTTTT.

The chain has TRBV2 and TRBJ1-6, with TRBD1 identical over 7 bases. The CDR3 loop spans 16 amino acids. The trim removed 7 bases at V and 13 bases at J, leaving 19 bases unmatched. Germline CDR1 is SNHLY and CDR2 is FYNNEI. The CDR3 sequence is CASKGTVLAGYPPLHF. DNA of the CDR3: TGTGCCAGCAAAGGGACAGTCTTAGCGGGATACCCCCCCCTCCACTTT.

This chain connects TRBV20-1 to TRBJ1-6, with D maybe TRBD1 (5 bases). This CDR3 is 13 amino acids long. With 7 bases removed from V and 10 bases from J, the gap between germline ends came to 17 bases. Germline V gene sequence: CDR1 DFQATT, CDR2 SNEGSKA (reference sequence). CDR3 sequence: CSVPRQGYSPLHF. CDR3 nucleotide sequence: TGCAGTGTCCCGCGGCAGGGATACTCACCCCTCCACTTT.

This sequence joins TRBV7-3 and TRBJ2-2, with 7 bases aligning to TRBD2. This CDR3 has 15 amino acids. V dropped 4 bases and J dropped 4; count of bases not matched to a gene: 6. The germline V gene encodes CDR1 SGHTA and CDR2 FQGTGA. CDR3: CASSSGGSGTGELFF. DNA of the CDR3: TGTGCCAGCAGCTCTGGCGGGAGCGGCACCGGGGAGCTGTTTTTT.

As regards this clonotype: One end of the junction varies from germline; a read error may be responsible. The chain joins TRBV13 to TRBJ2-6; possible D gene TRBD2, 6 bases. The CDR3 is 12 amino acids. CDR1 is PRHDT and CDR2 is FYEKMQ in the germline V gene (reference sequence). The CDR3 DNA reads TGTGCCAGCAGCCCCAGCGGGCGTACTGAAGCTTTC. Translation gives CASSPSGRTEAF.

At least ten counts were recorded for this clonotype. V gene TRBV2 combines with J gene TRBJ2-5; 13 bases map to TRBD2. The germline V gene encodes CDR1 SNHLY and CDR2 FYNNEI. V shed 5 bases, J shed 5 bases, and the junction held 2 bases outside the gene matches. The CDR3 spans 14 residues. For the CDR3, the DNA is TGTGCCAGCAGTTTACTAGCGGGAGGGGAGACCCAGTACTTC. Amino acid sequence: CASSLLAGGETQYF.

This chain uses TRBV5-8 with TRBJ2-5; D is unclear. CDR1 is SGHTS and CDR2 is YDEGEE in the germline V gene. The V end was cut by 4 bases, the J end by 5 bases, with 12 bases between. The length of the CDR3 is 13 residues. The CDR3 spells CASSREKGETQYF. The CDR3 nucleotides read TGTGCCAGCAGCAGGGAAAAGGGTGAGACCCAGTACTTC.

Remarks on this clonotype: Germline and junction disagree at one end, which may indicate a read error. The chain links TRBV10-3 to TRBJ2-7; D unclear. The germline V gene has CDR1 ENHRY and CDR2 SYGVKD. The CDR3 contains 13 residues. The DNA of the CDR3 is TGTGCCATCAGCGAAGAGACGCCCTACGAGCAGCACTTC. Amino acid sequence: CAISEETPYEQHF.

This clonotype was detected ten times or more. The V gene is TRBV19, the J gene TRBJ2-7, with D maybe TRBD2 (5 bases). Germline lookup yields CDR1 LNHDA and CDR2 SQIVND (reference sequence). V lost 1 base, J lost 1 base, and 8 bases lay in between. The CDR3 extends over 14 amino acids. CDR3 nucleotide sequence: TGTGCCAGTAGTATAGCAGGCGGGTCCTACGAGCAGTACTTC. Protein: CASSIAGGSYEQYF.

The chain recombines TRBV24-1 with TRBJ1-4, with 9 bases fitting TRBD1. The CDR3 runs 16 residues. The trim removed 3 bases at V and 8 bases at J, leaving 9 bases unmatched. Looked up from germline, CDR1 is KGHDR and CDR2 is SFDVKD. DNA for the CDR3: TGTGCCACCAGTGATCCCTCCGGGACAGGGAACGAAAAACTGTTTTTT. This gives the protein CATSDPSGTGNEKLFF.

CDR3: CSVVAELDTGANVLTF. The DNA of the CDR3 is TGCAGCGTTGTTGCGGAATTGGACACTGGGGCCAACGTCCTGACTTTC. The gene calls are TRBV29-1 and TRBJ2-6; weak D call: TRBD1 (5 bases). This CDR3 spans 16 amino acids. CDR1 and CDR2 (germline): SQVTM, ANQGSEA. Between the trimmed V and J ends, which lost 4 bases and 2 bases, there was a span of 15 bases.

This clonotype was recorded many times. The V gene is TRBV20-1, the J gene TRBJ1-5, with D perhaps TRBD1 (5 bases). Trimming left V 3 bases short and J 6 bases short, with 9 bases between. The germline V gene has CDR1 DFQATT and CDR2 SNEGSKA (reference sequence). The CDR3 is made up of 12 amino acids. The CDR3 loop reads CSASRVGQPQHF. The CDR3 coding sequence is TGCAGTGCTAGCAGGGTCGGTCAGCCCCAGCATTTT.

The J gene is TRBJ2-7, the V gene TRBV11-2, with D hard to call. V was shortened by 2 bases and J by 3 bases, with 14 bases between the two germline ends. The CDR3 has 15 residues. CDR1 is SGHAT and CDR2 is FQNNGV in the germline V gene. This CDR3 is CASSLNREWSYEQYF. The CDR3 DNA sequence: TGTGCCAGCAGCTTAAATAGGGAATGGAGCTACGAGCAGTACTTC.